Each of the 29 T cell receptor beta chains below was sequenced from the same sample in a study of PD-1 blockade in classical Hodgkin lymphoma. The time point here: newly diagnosed, previously untreated cHL patient sample. CD8+ T cell isolation from thawed PBMCs was performed by magnetic negative selection. Measured with immunoSEQ multiplex PCR; TCRdb has only the in-frame clones, and not every one. The sample carries tens of thousands of clones, approximately 90% recorded once. Sequencing was performed on CD8+ T cells from blood. These receptors all stem from a human donor with classical Hodgkin lymphoma.

This clone was counted between two and nine times. V usage is TRBV19 and J usage is TRBJ1-1, with a weak D call TRBD1 (6 bases). CDR1 is LNHDA and CDR2 is SQIVND in the germline V gene (reference sequence). The CDR3 has 13 residues. Trimming left V 6 bases short and J 3 bases short, with 11 bases between. Here the CDR3 DNA reads TGTGCCAGTAGACTCACAGGGCACACTGAAGCTTTCTTT. The encoded protein is CASRLTGHTEAFF.

This clone came up a few times. The chain joins TRBV27 to TRBJ1-5; no clear D. The germline gives CDR1 MNHEY, CDR2 SMNVEV (reference sequence). The CDR3 length is 15 residues. V lost 2 bases and J 3 bases, leaving 11 bases between the germline ends. CDR3 residues: CASSLNGEDNQPQHF. CDR3 in DNA: TGTGCCAGCAGTTTAAACGGGGAGGACAATCAGCCCCAGCATTTT.

The chain recombines TRBV7-9 with TRBJ1-1; TRBD1 agrees at 8 bases. In germline, CDR1 is SEHNR, CDR2 FQNEAQ (reference sequence). V shed 5 bases, J shed 4 bases, and the junction held 3 bases outside the gene matches. The CDR3 runs 13 residues. In nucleotides, the CDR3 is TGTGCCAGCAGCCGTACAGGGGGCACTGAAGCTTTCTTT. Amino acids: CASSRTGGTEAFF.

This clone qualifies as medium-sized. V gene TRBV7-9 combines with J gene TRBJ1-1, with 9 bases lining up with TRBD1. The CDR3 runs to 15 residues. CDR1 is SEHNR and CDR2 is FQNEAQ in the germline V gene (reference sequence). V shed 7 bases, J shed 1 base, and the junction held 7 bases outside the gene matches. The CDR3 loop is CASTWGQGWNTEAFF. DNA of the CDR3: TGTGCCAGCACTTGGGGACAGGGCTGGAACACTGAAGCTTTCTTT. The full variable domain, rest sourced from reference TRBV7-9 and TRBJ1-1, is DTGVSQNPRHKITKRGQNVTFRCDPISEHNRLYWYRQTLGQGPEFLTYFQNEAQLEKSRLLSDRFSAERPKGSFSTLEIQRTEQGDSAMYLCASTWGQGWNTEAFFGQGTRLTVV.

The V call is TRBV2, the J call TRBJ1-6; D possibly corresponds to TRBD1 (5 bases). V was cut by 2 bases and J by 6 bases, with 20 bases left in between. The length of the CDR3 is 18 residues. Germline V CDR1 and CDR2: SNHLY, FYNNEI. CDR3 sequence reads: CASSEPVGAVHSNSPLHF. In nucleotides, the CDR3 is TGTGCCAGCAGTGAACCCGTAGGGGCAGTTCATAGTAATTCACCCCTCCACTTT.

The table lists this clone with a count of one. V and J are TRBV27 and TRBJ2-2; D might be TRBD1 (6 bases). Germline V gene sequence: CDR1 MNHEY, CDR2 SMNVEV (reference sequence). The CDR3 loop spans 13 amino acids. V gave up 5 bases and J gave up 5 bases, with 9 bases separating them. In DNA form, the CDR3 reads TGTGCCAGCAGTACAGGGCTGACCGGGGAGCTGTTTTTT. It yields the protein CASSTGLTGELFF.

The gene calls are TRBV5-8 and TRBJ1-1; D call uncertain. The CDR3 loop spans 12 amino acids. CDR1 SGHTS and CDR2 YDEGEE come from the germline V gene. Trimming took off 7 bases at V and 7 bases at J, with 14 bases between the two ends. CDR3 bases: TGTGCCAGCCAGTTAGGGTCCCTTGAAGCTTTCTTT. This encodes CASQLGSLEAFF.

The chain carries TRBV10-3 and TRBJ2-3; no firm D call. Germline V gives CDR1 ENHRY, CDR2 SYGVKD. V was trimmed by 0 bases and J by 2 bases, leaving 12 bases between them. CDR3 length: 16 residues. CDR3 protein: CAISESPAIHTDTQYF. In DNA form, the CDR3 reads TGTGCCATCAGTGAGTCCCCGGCGATCCACACAGATACGCAGTATTTT.

The chain recombines TRBV4-3 with TRBJ2-7; no clear D gene. Germline CDR1 LGHNA, CDR2 YSLEER. There are 16 residues in the CDR3. The V end was cut by 0 bases, the J end by 5 bases, with 17 bases between. CDR3 in DNA: TGCGCCAGCAGCCAAGACTTGCCGTGGGGTACCCACGAGCAGTACTTC. Its protein is CASSQDLPWGTHEQYF.

This rearrangement joins TRBV5-4 to TRBJ2-3, with a tentative D call TRBD2 (6 bases). Germline CDR1 is SGHNT and CDR2 is YYREEE (reference sequence). V lost 2 bases and J lost 4, with 17 bases in between. This CDR3 spans 16 amino acids. The CDR3 DNA is TGTGCCAGCAGCTTCCCGGGGTGGCGGGAACCAGATACGCAGTATTTT. This encodes CASSFPGWREPDTQYF.

The chain combines TRBV7-3 with TRBJ2-1, with a tentative D call TRBD2 (5 bases). Trimming removed 1 base at V and 0 bases at J, with 16 bases between. The CDR3 runs 18 residues. The V gene's germline CDR1 is SGHTA and CDR2 FQGTGA. CDR3 in DNA: TGTGCCAGCAGCTTAATAAGGGTGCGGGTCGGCTCCTACAATGAGCAGTTCTTC. Its translation is CASSLIRVRVGSYNEQFF. Full variable domain (missing parts from reference TRBV7-3 and TRBJ2-1): GAGVSQTPSNKVTEKGKYVELRCDPISGHTALYWYRQSLGQGPEFLIYFQGTGAADDSGLPNDRFFAVRPEGSVSTLKIQRTERGDSAVYLCASSLIRVRVGSYNEQFFGPGTRLTVL.

CDR3 loop: CASSPRDRGYTEAFF. The DNA of the CDR3 is TGTGCCAGTAGTCCCCGGGACAGGGGATACACTGAAGCTTTCTTT. The chain joins TRBV19 to TRBJ1-1, with TRBD1 matching over 10 bases. Losses at the gene ends were 5 bases for V and 3 bases for J; bases not matched to a gene: 6. This CDR3 spans 15 amino acids. Germline CDR1 LNHDA, CDR2 SQIVND (reference sequence).

The chain is built from TRBV18 and TRBJ2-7; 7 bases match TRBD1. Germline loops: CDR1 KGHSH, CDR2 LQKENI. The V gene end was trimmed by 1 base and the J gene end by 3 bases; junction bases not matched to a gene: 9. CDR3 length: 16 residues. The CDR3 loop is CASSPQMGQHIYEQYF. The CDR3 coding sequence is TGTGCCAGCTCACCACAGATGGGACAGCACATCTACGAGCAGTACTTC.

The chain links TRBV30 to TRBJ1-1; no clear D gene. Deletions cut 3 bases from V and 0 bases from J, with 8 bases between. This CDR3 contains 13 residues. The V gene's germline CDR1 is GTSNPN and CDR2 SVGIG (reference sequence). CDR3 nucleotide sequence: TGTGCCTGGAGGGTAGCTATGAACACTGAAGCTTTCTTT. It yields the protein CAWRVAMNTEAFF. The full variable domain, in which reference TRBV30 and TRBJ1-1 provide the parts outside the CDR3, is SQTIHQWPATLVQPVGSPLSLECTVEGTSNPNLYWYRQAAGRGLQLLFYSVGIGQISSEVPQNLSASRPQDRQFILSSKKLLLSDSGFYLCAWRVAMNTEAFFGQGTRLTVV.

This rearrangement joins TRBV6-5 to TRBJ1-1; 9 bases align to TRBD1. This CDR3 contains 14 residues. Per the germline V gene, CDR1 is MNHEY and CDR2 is SVGAGI. Trimming cost V 3 bases and J 11 bases; bases outside gene matches: 10. Here the CDR3 DNA reads TGTGCCAGCAGTTATACCGGGACAGGGATTTGGGCTTTCTTT. It encodes CASSYTGTGIWAFF.

This clone appeared once. The V and J genes are TRBV11-2 and TRBJ2-6, with a tentative D call TRBD1 (5 bases). Per the germline V gene, CDR1 is SGHAT and CDR2 is FQNNGV. V lost 5 bases, J lost 3 bases, and 11 bases lay in between. The CDR3 is 15 residues long. The CDR3 nucleotides read TGTGCCAGCAGCCCTGACAGTCTTGGGGCCAACGTCCTGACTTTC. Translating gives CASSPDSLGANVLTF.

The chain has TRBV4-1 and TRBJ1-6; 7 bases align to TRBD1. Per germline, CDR1 MGHRA and CDR2 YSYEKL. The length of the CDR3 is 15 residues. The J segment lost 9 bases and the V segment lost 4 bases, leaving 9 bases of the junction unmatched. The CDR3 spells CASSRAGTESSPLHF. CDR3 coding DNA: TGCGCCAGCAGCCGGGCTGGGACAGAATCTTCACCCCTCCACTTT.

Here the CDR3 DNA reads TGTGCCAGCAGCCGGGGACGGGACTCCTACGAGCAGTACTTC. This gives the protein CASSRGRDSYEQYF. The gene calls are TRBV7-6 and TRBJ2-7; D possibly matches TRBD1 or TRBD2 (5 bases each). V lost 5 bases and J 0 bases, leaving 11 bases between the germline ends. Germline V CDR1 and CDR2: SGHVS, FNYEAQ. CDR3 length equals 14 residues.

The genes are TRBV5-1 and TRBJ2-1; 7 bases map to TRBD2. The trim removed 2 bases at V and 8 bases at J, leaving 10 bases unmatched. The CDR3 is 15 amino acids. Germline values: CDR1 SGHRS, CDR2 YFSETQ. In DNA, the CDR3 is TGCGCCAGCAGCTTCGGACTAGTCCCCCAGCATGAGCAGTTCTTC. As protein: CASSFGLVPQHEQFF.

Only one count was recorded for this clone. V gene TRBV21-1 combines with J gene TRBJ1-2. TRBV21-1 is classified as a pseudogene. The CDR3 is 10 residues long. The CDR3 coding sequence is TGTGCCAGCAGCCGGGGAGGCTACACCTTC. Encoded protein: CASSRGGYTF.

This clone was observed once. The CDR3 DNA sequence: TGTGCCAGCAGTGCCTTCCGGGGGGGGACCTACGAGCAGTACTTC. It codes for CASSAFRGGTYEQYF. The rearrangement joins TRBV27 to TRBJ2-7; 8 bases align to TRBD2. The CDR3 spans 15 residues. The V gene's germline CDR1 is MNHEY and CDR2 SMNVEV (reference sequence). V shed 5 bases, J shed 2 bases, and the junction held 8 bases outside the gene matches.

By share, this clone ranks as large. The genes are TRBV15 and TRBJ2-2; D unclear. CDR1 and CDR2 from the germline V gene are LNHNV and YYDKDF (reference sequence). V lost 2 bases, J lost 3 bases, and 7 bases lay in between. The CDR3 is 14 amino acids. This CDR3 is CATSRLSDTGELFF. The CDR3 DNA sequence: TGTGCCACCAGCAGATTATCTGACACCGGGGAGCTGTTTTTT.

The chain carries TRBV15 and TRBJ2-1; perhaps D is TRBD1 or TRBD2 (5 bases each). Trimming cost V 8 bases and J 8 bases, with 16 bases left between them. In germline, CDR1 is LNHNV, CDR2 YYDKDF (reference sequence). The CDR3 runs 13 residues. The CDR3 bases are TGTGCCACCCAGACCCCCCGGGGCGATGAGCAGTTCTTC. This gives the protein CATQTPRGDEQFF.

CDR3 DNA sequence: TGTGCCAGCAGCCCTCCCCTCCTCTTCTCTGGGGCCAACGTCCTGACTTTC. Translating it yields CASSPPLLFSGANVLTF. The gene calls are TRBV7-9 and TRBJ2-6; D unresolved. The germline gives CDR1 SEHNR, CDR2 FQNEAQ (reference sequence). Trimming removed 5 bases at V and 0 bases at J, with 14 bases between. This CDR3 region has 17 residues.

This chain connects TRBV28 to TRBJ2-3; D is possibly TRBD2 (6 bases). Trimming took 3 bases from V and 2 from J, leaving 15 bases between them. CDR1 is MDHEN, CDR2 SYDVKM, per germline. The CDR3 spans 16 residues. In DNA form, the CDR3 reads TGTGCCAGCAGTTTTCTAGCGAGAGACCTCACAGATACGCAGTATTTT. It encodes CASSFLARDLTDTQYF.

The chain employs TRBV27 and TRBJ1-1; D might be TRBD1 (5 bases). The CDR3 runs 13 residues. The germline V and J ends were trimmed by 2 bases and 5 bases, with 9 bases remaining between them. Per the germline V gene, CDR1 is MNHEY and CDR2 is SMNVEV (reference sequence). The CDR3 bases are TGTGCCAGCAGTTTAGTAGGGGATACTGAAGCTTTCTTT. Protein: CASSLVGDTEAFF.

The rearrangement links TRBV19 to TRBJ2-3; D is undetermined. V was pared by 3 bases and J by 0 bases, with 13 bases between. In germline, CDR1 is LNHDA, CDR2 SQIVND (reference sequence). The CDR3 loop spans 16 amino acids. CDR3 sequence (DNA): TGTGCCAGTAGTATTTACCCTTATTCTAGCACAGATACGCAGTATTTT. Translated: CASSIYPYSSTDTQYF.

The chain has TRBV14 and TRBJ1-1; D uncertain. The CDR3 runs to 13 residues. Trimming stripped 0 bases from V and 10 bases from J, with 12 bases between. Germline V gives CDR1 SGHDN, CDR2 FVKESK. In nucleotides, the CDR3 is TGTGCCAGCAGCCAAGAGAGAGGGATTGGAGCTTTCTTT. Amino acid sequence: CASSQERGIGAFF.

V and J are TRBV6-5 and TRBJ1-4; D is unresolved. The germline V gene encodes CDR1 MNHEY and CDR2 SVGAGI. V lost 6 bases, J lost 8 bases, and 10 bases lay in between. This CDR3 comprises 12 residues. Written as DNA, the CDR3 is TGTGCCAGCAGGAGACTTGGAGAAAAACTGTTTTTT. It codes for CASRRLGEKLFF.